This T cell receptor (beta chain) was recovered during a study of T-cell reconstitution after alpha-beta-depleted transplantation in children (dated by TCRdb to about 2016). For context, the study as a whole: Using TCR repertoire profiling, the study quantitatively followed how T-cell immune reconstitution unfolded in children after TCRalphabeta/CD19-depleted allogeneic hematopoietic cell transplantation.

This clonotype has a handful of counts. The antigen it binds to is not known. Base qualities are not provided; no much larger clone lies one nucleotide away. The method behind the library was PCR. The instrument given in TCRdb is Illumina HiSeq 2500. TCR library preparation used molecular barcoding, with unique molecular identifiers applied to normalize quantification of the TCRbeta repertoire. TCRdb passed the public sequencing reads through fastp at Q25 and MiXCR, retaining productive beta sequences. Each entry merges the rows of one CDR3 protein and shows their most common DNA and genes. The sample table records just under 550,000 distinct CDR3 sequences; 15% to 20% of these occur just once. The top ten clonotypes cover approximately 3% of the sample. The sequenced sample was PBMCs from the stem cell graft donor, obtained from the stem cell graft. This TCR derives from a human donor who donated a stem cell graft to a child with acute lymphoblastic leukemia.

CDR3 sequence: CASSLAQGWTTEAFF. The nucleotide sequence is TGTGCCAGCAGCTTGGCGCAGGGGTGGACCACTGAAGCTTTCTTT. The chain is made from TRBV5-6 and TRBJ1-1, and TRBD1 may be the D gene, going by 6 matching bases. The V end loses 0 bases and the J end loses 4 bases, and a stretch of 13 bases separates them. CDR1 and CDR2, looked up from the germline V gene, are SGHDT and YYEEEE. The CDR3 runs 15 residues from the cysteine to the phenylalanine. Only the CDR3 DNA is retained, 45 bases long and in frame from the first base. The CDR3 plus the reference TRBV5-6 and TRBJ1-1 genes for the other parts give the full variable domain: DAGVTQSPTHLIKTRGQQVTLRCSPKSGHDTVSWYQQALGQGPQFIFQYYEEEERQRGNFPDRFSGHQFPNYSSELNVNALLLGDSALYLCASSLAQGWTTEAFFGQGTRLTVV.